The 15 T cell receptor beta chains below were found in one sample sequenced in a study of CD8 T cells in Susac syndrome. Random-hexamer reverse transcription was applied to roughly 0.45 to 1 ug RNA. TCRdb passed the immunoSEQ multiplex PCR reads through MiXCR, listing each CDR3 protein once. Altogether some 210,000 distinct CDR3 sequences are present, around 93% being singletons, with the ten largest covering around 0.15%. The source material was CD4+ T cells from PBMCs. These TCRs come from a human donor with Susac syndrome.

This clonotype was counted a single time. V and J are TRBV12-3 or TRBV12-4 and TRBJ2-3; D might be TRBD1 (6 bases). The CDR3 totals 16 residues. Trimming shortened V by 5 bases and J by 2 bases, and 17 bases separated the two germline ends. The CDR3 loop reads CASSDRSAAVTDTQYF. In DNA, the CDR3 is TGTGCCAGCAGTGACAGGTCAGCAGCCGTCACAGATACGCAGTATTTT.

This chain uses TRBV6-2 or TRBV6-3 with TRBJ1-1, with D tentatively TRBD1 (5 bases). Germline CDR1 reads MNHEY; CDR2 reads SVGEGT. V lost 2 bases to trimming and J lost 1 base, with 14 bases between them. This CDR3 is built from 16 residues. CDR3 DNA: TGTGCCAGCAGTTACGAGAGGGGAGGCCCGAACACTGAAGCTTTCTTT. It is translated as CASSYERGGPNTEAFF.

The chain employs TRBV12-3 or TRBV12-4 and TRBJ2-1; 7 nucleotides agree with TRBD1. V was pared by 6 bases and J by 3 bases, with 20 bases of the junction left unmatched. This CDR3 has 19 amino acids. CDR3 DNA: TGTGCCAGCAGGACCACGTATGGACAGGCCCAGATAAGCTACAATGAGCAGTTCTTC. Protein: CASRTTYGQAQISYNEQFF.

The chain recombines TRBV30 with TRBJ2-7; D gene unclear. V shed 2 bases and J shed 0 bases, with 8 bases lying between them. The CDR3 loop spans 13 amino acids. Germline values: CDR1 GTSNPN, CDR2 SVGIG (reference sequence). The CDR3 sequence: CAWSYGSSYEQYF. The CDR3 DNA reads as TGTGCCTGGAGTTACGGCAGCTCCTACGAGCAGTACTTC.

This clonotype was recorded once. This sequence joins TRBV30 and TRBJ1-1; weak D call: TRBD1 (5 bases). Trimming removed 3 bases from V and 0 bases from J, with 8 bases in between. This CDR3 has 13 residues. The germline gives CDR1 GTSNPN, CDR2 SVGIG (reference sequence). CDR3 nucleotides: TGTGCCTGGAGATCCAGGGTGAACACTGAAGCTTTCTTT. This encodes CAWRSRVNTEAFF.

This clonotype has only one observation. This chain links TRBV29-1 with TRBJ2-2, with D tentatively TRBD1 (6 bases). V was pared by 4 bases and J by 0 bases, with 9 bases between. The CDR3 totals 14 residues. Germline values: CDR1 SQVTM, CDR2 ANQGSEA. In DNA, the CDR3 is TGCAGCGTTGGACAGGTCGCGAACACCGGGGAGCTGTTTTTT. It translates to CSVGQVANTGELFF.

The chain has TRBV25-1 and TRBJ1-1; D is unclear. V lost 3 bases and J 5 bases, leaving 16 bases between the germline ends. This CDR3 region has 15 residues. CDR1 and CDR2 from the germline V gene are MGHDK and SYGVNS. The CDR3 DNA sequence: TGTGCCAGCAGTGAGGAGGACGGGCTTGGGACTGAAGCTTTCTTT. It encodes CASSEEDGLGTEAFF.

This chain uses TRBV7-2 with TRBJ1-5; D call uncertain. The CDR3 length is 14 residues. Germline values: CDR1 SGHTA, CDR2 FQGNSA. Trimming removed 6 bases from V and 0 bases from J, with 9 bases in between. The DNA for the CDR3 is TGTGCCAGCAGAGGACTCTATAGCAATCAGCCCCAGCATTTT. This sequence encodes CASRGLYSNQPQHF. Looking up the rest from reference TRBV7-2 and TRBJ1-5 gives the full variable domain: GAGVSQSPSNKVTEKGKDVELRCDPISGHTALYWYRQSLGQGLEFLIYFQGNSAPDKSGLPSDRFSAERTGGSVSTLTIQRTQQEDSAVYLCASRGLYSNQPQHFGDGTRLSIL.

The V call is TRBV7-9, the J call TRBJ1-1; D not certain. The CDR3 is 16 residues long. CDR1 SEHNR and CDR2 FQNEAQ come from the germline V gene (reference sequence). The ends were cut back, 2 bases at V and 0 bases at J, with 13 bases in the middle. The CDR3 DNA follows: TGTGCCAGCAGCTTAATTCCGATTGGAGTGAACACTGAAGCTTTCTTT. Encoded protein: CASSLIPIGVNTEAFF.

The CDR3 DNA reads TGTGCCAGTAGTCGGTCTACAGGTTTAAACACCGGGGAGCTGTTTTTT. Translating it yields CASSRSTGLNTGELFF. The chain couples TRBV19 to TRBJ2-2; D possibly corresponds to TRBD1 (5 bases). V lost 5 bases, J lost 2 bases, and 15 bases lay in between. The CDR3 loop spans 16 amino acids. CDR1 is LNHDA, CDR2 SQIVND, per germline (reference sequence).

The rearrangement links TRBV12-3 or TRBV12-4 to TRBJ2-1, with unresolved D. The CDR3 has 11 amino acids. V lost 5 bases and J lost 9, with 8 bases in between. This CDR3 reads CASSPDLEQFF. CDR3 DNA: TGTGCCAGCAGTCCCGACCTTGAGCAGTTCTTC.

This chain connects TRBV5-4 to TRBJ2-7; 7 positions match TRBD1. The CDR3 totals 15 residues. Looked up from germline, CDR1 is SGHNT and CDR2 is YYREEE (reference sequence). V was pared by 0 bases and J by 0 bases, with 3 bases of the junction left unmatched. CDR3 in amino acids: CASSLVGQASYEQYF. The CDR3 nucleotides are TGTGCCAGCAGCTTGGTCGGACAGGCCTCCTACGAGCAGTACTTC.

The genes are TRBV9 and TRBJ2-2; 8 bases fit TRBD2. CDR1 and CDR2 (germline): SGDLS, YYNGEE. After removal of 0 bases from V and 3 bases from J, the junction contained 4 bases not matched to a gene. This CDR3 is 16 amino acids long. The CDR3 nucleotides are TGTGCCAGCAGCGTAGGAAGCGGGGGCTACACCGGGGAGCTGTTTTTT. It encodes CASSVGSGGYTGELFF.

The chain carries TRBV12-3 or TRBV12-4 and TRBJ1-1; D is perhaps TRBD1 (5 bases). This CDR3 region has 12 residues. The ends were cut back, 6 bases at V and 7 bases at J, with 12 bases in the middle. CDR3 sequence (DNA): TGTGCCAGCAGCAGAGGGGCCAGTGAAGCTTTCTTT. It translates to CASSRGASEAFF.

On this clonotype itself: The DNA is omitted, as the CDR3 cannot be located on it reliably, and the CDR3 follows TCRdb's listing. This chain uses TRBV7-2 with TRBJ2-1. Germline CDR1 reads SGHTA; CDR2 reads FQGNSA. The CDR3 has 15 residues if both end residues are counted. This chain's CDR3 is CASRQYFGVYNEQFF.